This entry lists 13 T cell receptor beta chains sequenced from one sample in a study of blood T cell repertoires in COVID-19. Profiled with immunoSEQ multiplex PCR; TCRdb holds only in-frame clones, not every one. The table shows approximately 130,000 clones, with over 70% occurring only once. The sample taken for sequencing was peripheral blood. All receptors derive from a man between 50 and 59 years old with active COVID-19.

The chain combines TRBV5-4 with TRBJ1-5; 9 bases line up with TRBD1. Trimming removed 0 bases from V and 7 bases from J; junction bases left unmatched: 5. Germline assignment: CDR1 SGHNT and CDR2 YYREEE (reference sequence). The CDR3 sequence is 15 residues long. CDR3 sequence: CASSLAGTGNQPQHF. The CDR3 DNA follows: TGTGCCAGCAGCTTGGCTGGGACAGGGAACCAGCCCCAGCATTTT.

The chain combines TRBV7-2 with TRBJ2-7, with TRBD1 matching over 9 bases. Looked up from germline, CDR1 is SGHTA and CDR2 is FQGNSA. This CDR3 region has 15 residues. The junction had 6 bases not matched to a gene; V was cut back by 3 bases and J by 3 bases. DNA of the CDR3: TGTGCCAGCAGCTTCCAGGGGACAGGGCTCTACGAGCAGTACTTC. This gives the protein CASSFQGTGLYEQYF.

CDR3 residues: CASSYSSVEKLFF. The CDR3 DNA reads TGTGCCAGCAGTTACAGCAGCGTCGAAAAACTGTTTTTT. The chain has TRBV6-2 or TRBV6-3 and TRBJ1-4; no clear D gene. This CDR3 spans 13 amino acids. The V end was cut by 2 bases, the J end by 8 bases, with 9 bases between. CDR1 and CDR2 from the germline V gene are MNHEY and SVGEGT.

The chain employs TRBV21-1 and TRBJ1-1; the table's D call of TRBD1 was not tested on the DNA. TRBV21-1 is flagged as a pseudogene. This CDR3 is 15 amino acids long. CDR3 loop: CASSSTGDTNTEAFF. CDR3 sequence (DNA): TGTGCCAGCAGCAGTACAGGGGATACGAACACTGAAGCTTTCTTT.

Regarding this clone: One end of the junction does not line up with germline, which may come from a read error. The chain is built from TRBV2 and TRBJ2-7, with D possibly being TRBD1 (5 bases). The length of the CDR3 is 14 residues. In germline, CDR1 is SNHLY, CDR2 FYNNEI. In nucleotides, the CDR3 is TGTGCCAGCACTGGTGATCAGGGCTCCGACGAGCAGTACTTC. Translated, it gives CASTGDQGSDEQYF. Full variable domain (missing parts from reference TRBV2 and TRBJ2-7): EPEVTQTPSHQVTQMGQEVILRCVPISNHLYFYWYRQILGQKVEFLVSFYNNEISEKSEIFDDQFSVERPDGSNFTLKIRSTKLEDSAMYFCASTGDQGSDEQYFGPGTRLTVT.

This chain links TRBV4-1 with TRBJ1-1, with 7 bases fitting TRBD1. Trimming took 3 bases from V and 11 from J; bases not matched to a gene: 3. The V gene's germline CDR1 is MGHRA and CDR2 YSYEKL. The length of the CDR3 is 11 residues. The CDR3 nucleotides read TGCGCCAGCAGCCAGACAGGGTGGGCTTTCTTT. Translating it yields CASSQTGWAFF.

The chain employs TRBV4-1 and TRBJ1-5; the D is unclear. The CDR3 contains 16 residues. The V and J ends lost 4 bases and 4 bases respectively, with 17 bases between them. In germline, CDR1 is MGHRA, CDR2 YSYEKL. The chain's CDR3 is CASSPTRGGGNQPQHF. The CDR3 nucleotides are TGCGCCAGCAGCCCTACCCGGGGAGGTGGGAATCAGCCCCAGCATTTT.

The gene calls are TRBV7-2 and TRBJ2-4, with TRBD1 matching over 7 bases. Losses at the gene ends were 4 bases for V and 0 bases for J; bases not matched to a gene: 6. The CDR3 totals 16 residues. The germline gives CDR1 SGHTA, CDR2 FQGNSA. CDR3 DNA: TGTGCCAGCAGCTCGGGACAGTCGATAGCCAAAAACATTCAGTACTTC. It codes for CASSSGQSIAKNIQYF.

V gene TRBV27 combines with J gene TRBJ2-1, with a possible D match to TRBD1 (5 bases). From germline, CDR1 is MNHEY and CDR2 SMNVEV (reference sequence). Trimming left V 5 bases short and J 2 bases short, with 13 bases between. The CDR3 totals 15 residues. DNA of the CDR3: TGTGCCAGCAGTCCGCAGGGATCCCCCTACAATGAGCAGTTCTTC. It is translated as CASSPQGSPYNEQFF.

The V gene is TRBV9, the J gene TRBJ2-5; 10 bases map to TRBD2. The CDR3 loop spans 16 amino acids. Germline V CDR1 and CDR2: SGDLS, YYNGEE. The J segment lost 1 base and the V segment lost 4 bases, leaving 7 bases of the junction unmatched. CDR3 DNA sequence: TGTGCCAGCAGCCCAGTGAGCGGGGGGGCCCAAGAGACCCAGTACTTC. Encoded protein: CASSPVSGGAQETQYF.

This clone appeared a single time. The chain carries TRBV5-1 and TRBJ2-5, with D perhaps matching TRBD1 (5 bases). The CDR3 extends over 15 amino acids. V gave up 0 bases and J gave up 5 bases, with 14 bases separating them. Germline CDR1 and CDR2: SGHRS and YFSETQ. CDR3 residues: CASSLDPGSRETQYF. The CDR3 bases are TGCGCCAGCAGCTTGGATCCAGGGTCCCGTGAGACCCAGTACTTC.

This clone was seen only once. The V gene is TRBV5-1, the J gene TRBJ1-2, with 11 bases matching TRBD1. V shed 4 bases, J shed 7 bases, and the junction held 12 bases outside the gene matches. The CDR3 has 16 amino acids. Germline V gives CDR1 SGHRS, CDR2 YFSETQ. DNA for the CDR3: TGCGCCAGCAGCGAAACCGGGACAGGGGGGAATGGTGGCTACACCTTC. Translated: CASSETGTGGNGGYTF. Complete variable domain (other parts from reference TRBV5-1 and TRBJ1-2): KAGVTQTPRYLIKTRGQQVTLSCSPISGHRSVSWYQQTPGQGLQFLFEYFSETQRNKGNFPGRFSGRQFSNSRSEMNVSTLELGDSALYLCASSETGTGGNGGYTFGSGTRLTVV.

The chain carries TRBV6-5 and TRBJ2-5; weak D call: TRBD1 (6 bases). The CDR3 totals 13 residues. V gave up 7 bases and J gave up 1 base, with 10 bases separating them. Germline V CDR1 and CDR2: MNHEY, SVGAGI. The CDR3 loop reads CASKRTAQETQYF. CDR3 DNA sequence: TGTGCCAGCAAAAGGACAGCCCAAGAGACCCAGTACTTC.